This section outlines one T cell receptor beta chain sequence together with its context. Its antigen is undetermined. The data stem from a study of cytomegalovirus exposure and HLA in healthy donors. Study-level findings and limits: Specificity for CMV antigens was confirmed in vitro for a few of the CMV-associated chains.

The PCR was carried out with 60 Vbeta primers and 13 Jbeta primers. Clones were sequenced by immunoSEQ multiplex PCR, and TCRdb holds only the in-frame ones, with some missing. The sample carries 50,000 to 75,000 clones, under 80% recorded once. CDR3 size: 15 residues. Germline trimming cut 4 bases from V and 6 bases from J; bases unmatched to any gene: 10. The germline V gene encodes CDR1 MNHEY and CDR2 SVGAGI. Material for sequencing was PBMCs. This TCR was sampled from a man aged 25 to 40 in good health and CMV-seropositive. The chain has TRBV6-5 and TRBJ1-2, with 8 bases fitting TRBD1. The CDR3 sequence: CASSFSDREYDGYTF. For the CDR3, the DNA is TGTGCCAGCAGTTTTTCGGACAGGGAATATGATGGCTACACCTTC.